The 24 T cell receptor beta chains listed next were all sequenced from one sample in a study of cytomegalovirus exposure and HLA in healthy donors (dated by TCRdb to about 2017). The library relied on the immunoSEQ multiplex PCR assay. For the multiplex PCR, a mixture combining 60 forward primers for TCR Vbeta segments and 13 reverse primers for TCR Jbeta segments was used. TCRdb retrieved this table from immuneACCESS and kept in-frame rearrangements only. Not all clones are present; in checked studies, unresolved V genes account for under half, and no reason is known for the remainder. The sample table gives tens of thousands of clones. The top ten constitute 1.7% of the sample. The sequencing sample was made of PBMCs. These receptors all stem from a woman aged 25 to 45 in good health and CMV-seronegative.

The chain combines TRBV19 with TRBJ2-7, with D possibly TRBD2 on 6 matching bases. There are 15 residues in the CDR3. Germline-derived CDR1 and CDR2 are LNHDA and SQIVND (reference sequence). V lost 7 bases and J 0 bases, leaving 16 bases between the germline ends. As DNA, the CDR3 is TGTGCCAGTAAGGAGGGGTTTCCTAACTCCTACGAGCAGTACTTC. Translating it yields CASKEGFPNSYEQYF.

The chain is built from TRBV6-5 and TRBJ1-1, with TRBD1 identical over 7 bases. Trimming took 1 base from V and 3 from J; bases not matched to a gene: 5. Germline V gives CDR1 MNHEY, CDR2 SVGAGI. The CDR3 has 15 amino acids. The CDR3 sequence is CASSYLDRVDTEAFF. The CDR3 DNA sequence: TGTGCCAGCAGTTACTTAGACAGGGTTGACACTGAAGCTTTCTTT.

This sequence joins TRBV30 and TRBJ2-7; D might be TRBD1 (5 bases). V was shortened by 0 bases and J by 2 bases, with 14 bases between the two germline ends. In germline, CDR1 is GTSNPN, CDR2 SVGIG (reference sequence). The length of the CDR3 is 15 residues. In DNA form, the CDR3 reads TGTGCCTGGAGTGTATTCCCCCAGGGTGCCTACGAGCAGTACTTC. This codes for CAWSVFPQGAYEQYF.

The chain combines TRBV7-2 with TRBJ2-2; 9 nucleotides agree with TRBD1. The V gene end was trimmed by 5 bases and the J gene end by 7 bases; junction bases not matched to a gene: 14. CDR1 and CDR2 (germline): SGHTA, FQGNSA. This CDR3 is built from 17 residues. CDR3 bases: TGTGCCAGCAGCCGTGCTGAGGGGGACAGGGTGATCGGGGAGCTGTTTTTT. Its translation is CASSRAEGDRVIGELFF.

The CDR3: CTSSQTGGRENEKLFF. The CDR3 DNA sequence: TGCACCAGCAGTCAAACAGGGGGCAGGGAGAATGAAAAACTGTTTTTT. The gene calls are TRBV1 and TRBJ1-4; the DNA was not compared with TRBD1, the D call given in the table. TRBV1 is given as a pseudogene. This CDR3 region has 16 residues.

This rearrangement joins TRBV27 to TRBJ2-1, with D unresolved. The germline V and J ends were trimmed by 5 bases and 9 bases, with 17 bases remaining between them. There are 14 residues in the CDR3. CDR1 and CDR2 from the germline V gene are MNHEY and SMNVEV (reference sequence). In nucleotides, the CDR3 is TGTGCCAGCAGTACCCCCTCCATCGCGGCTGAGCAGTTCTTC. Residues: CASSTPSIAAEQFF.

The chain links TRBV29-1 to TRBJ1-2; 9 nucleotides align to TRBD1. Unmatched junction bases numbered 3, after V lost 4 bases and J lost 3 bases. Germline values: CDR1 SQVTM, CDR2 ANQGSEA. CDR3 length: 13 residues. CDR3 loop: CSVGDRVDYGYTF. The CDR3 bases are TGCAGCGTTGGGGACAGGGTGGACTATGGCTACACCTTC.

The V call is TRBV6-5, the J call TRBJ2-5; a weak D match, TRBD1 (6 bases). CDR3 length: 16 residues. The V end lost 2 bases, the J end lost 6 bases, and 19 bases lay between the germline ends. Germline CDR1 is MNHEY and CDR2 is SVGAGI. CDR3 bases: TGTGCCAGCAGTTACGGGTTTACAGGGTCGGGACAGACCCAGTACTTC. Translating it yields CASSYGFTGSGQTQYF.

In DNA form, the CDR3 reads TGCGCCAGCAGCTTGGAAGTTGGGGGGGATCACACGCAGTATTTT. It yields the protein CASSLEVGGDHTQYF. This chain connects TRBV5-1 to TRBJ2-3, with TRBD2 matching over 7 bases. Germline assignment: CDR1 SGHRS and CDR2 YFSETQ. J gave up 9 bases and V 0 bases, and 10 bases lay outside the gene matches. The CDR3 contains 15 residues. The complete variable domain, with remaining parts taken from reference TRBV5-1 and TRBJ2-3, reads KAGVTQTPRYLIKTRGQQVTLSCSPISGHRSVSWYQQTPGQGLQFLFEYFSETQRNKGNFPGRFSGRQFSNSRSEMNVSTLELGDSALYLCASSLEVGGDHTQYFGPGTRLTVL.

The rearrangement links TRBV5-1 to TRBJ2-2; D is possibly TRBD2 (6 bases). Per germline, CDR1 SGHRS and CDR2 YFSETQ. The length of the CDR3 is 14 residues. With 4 bases removed from V and 0 bases from J, the gap between germline ends came to 7 bases. This CDR3 reads CASSGGTNTGELFF. The CDR3 nucleotides read TGCGCCAGCAGCGGCGGGACGAACACCGGGGAGCTGTTTTTT.

This sequence joins TRBV30 and TRBJ1-1, with D tentatively TRBD1 (5 bases). The length of the CDR3 is 16 residues. V was trimmed by 4 bases and J by 5 bases, leaving 23 bases between them. Germline values: CDR1 GTSNPN, CDR2 SVGIG (reference sequence). Written as DNA, the CDR3 is TGTGCCTGGACCTTACGCCTGGGGCAGGGAGGAACTGAAGCTTTCTTT. Its protein is CAWTLRLGQGGTEAFF.

CDR3 in DNA: TGTGCCAGTATCAATTCCGGGACAGGGAATAAGAACACTGAAGCTTTCTTT. Translated: CASINSGTGNKNTEAFF. V usage is TRBV19 and J usage is TRBJ1-1; 9 bases line up with TRBD1. The V gene's germline CDR1 is LNHDA and CDR2 SQIVND (reference sequence). Germline trimming cut 7 bases from V and 1 base from J; bases unmatched to any gene: 13. This CDR3 contains 17 residues.

Note on this clone: This sample also contains other DNA sequences that code for the same CDR3. This rearrangement joins TRBV18 to TRBJ2-5; D not certain. Germline lookup yields CDR1 KGHSH and CDR2 LQKENI. V was clipped by 3 bases and J by 5 bases, with 4 bases between them. The CDR3 is made up of 11 amino acids. The CDR3 nucleotides are TGTGCCAGCTCACCTGAGGAGACCCAGTACTTC. It specifies CASSPEETQYF.

The chain joins TRBV6-6 to TRBJ1-2; 7 nucleotides align to TRBD1. Germline CDR1 is MNHNY and CDR2 is SVGAGI (reference sequence). Germline trimming cut 5 bases from V and 8 bases from J; bases unmatched to any gene: 5. The length of the CDR3 is 12 residues. The CDR3 bases are TGTGCCAGCAGTCTCAGGGGGGACGGCTACACCTTC. Encoded protein: CASSLRGDGYTF.

This sequence joins TRBV28 and TRBJ1-6; 9 positions match TRBD1. The CDR3 is 14 residues long. Looked up from germline, CDR1 is MDHEN and CDR2 is SYDVKM. After removal of 5 bases from V and 7 bases from J, the junction contained 3 bases not matched to a gene. Here the CDR3 reads CASSSGTGNSPLHF. The CDR3 DNA reads TGTGCCAGCAGTAGTGGGACAGGGAATTCACCCCTCCACTTT.

The gene calls are TRBV6-5 and TRBJ2-7, with 8 bases lining up with TRBD1. Germline lookup yields CDR1 MNHEY and CDR2 SVGAGI. The J segment lost 6 bases and the V segment lost 2 bases, leaving 6 bases of the junction unmatched. The CDR3 runs to 14 residues. Here the CDR3 DNA reads TGTGCCAGCAGTTACGGTCAGGGGGCGGGCGAGCAGTACTTC. Protein: CASSYGQGAGEQYF.

With respect to this clone: The junction differs from germline at one of its ends, possibly a read error. V gene TRBV6-6 combines with J gene TRBJ2-1; 10 bases line up with TRBD2. This CDR3 has 15 residues. CDR1 is MNHNY, CDR2 SVGAGI, per germline (reference sequence). CDR3 coding DNA: TGTGCCAGTATTCAGCGGGGGGGCTTAGCCAATGTGCAGTTCTTC. Protein product: CASIQRGGLANVQFF.

The V and J genes are TRBV4-2 and TRBJ2-6; TRBD1 might be the D (5 bases). CDR3 size: 18 residues. Germline assignment: CDR1 LGHNA and CDR2 YNFKEQ. Trimming left V 1 base short and J 0 bases short, with 13 bases between. This chain's CDR3 is CASSQGQGTTSGANVLTF. The CDR3 DNA sequence: TGTGCCAGCAGCCAAGGCCAGGGAACCACCTCTGGGGCCAACGTCCTGACTTTC.

The chain links TRBV6-6 to TRBJ1-2, with a possible D match to TRBD1 (6 bases). This CDR3 is 12 amino acids long. Looked up from germline, CDR1 is MNHNY and CDR2 is SVGAGI (reference sequence). Deletions cut 4 bases from V and 4 bases from J, with 7 bases between. The CDR3 sequence is CASSLDSYGYTF. CDR3 DNA: TGTGCCAGCAGTTTGGACAGCTATGGCTACACCTTC.

The chain joins TRBV11-2 to TRBJ2-2; D possibly corresponds to TRBD2 (5 bases). CDR1 and CDR2 (germline): SGHAT, FQNNGV. Trimming stripped 8 bases from V and 1 base from J, with 8 bases between. The CDR3 is made up of 13 amino acids. CDR3 DNA sequence: TGTGCCAGCCATCGGGGGAACACCGGGGAGCTGTTTTTT. This sequence encodes CASHRGNTGELFF.

Note on this clone: Within the sample, other DNA sequences also encode this same CDR3. The chain recombines TRBV5-6 with TRBJ1-1; TRBD1 matches at 7 bases. The CDR3 consists of 13 residues. J lost 5 bases, V lost 6 bases, and 7 bases had no gene match. Germline-derived CDR1 and CDR2 are SGHDT and YYEEEE. This CDR3 is CASKPRGPTEAFF. DNA for the CDR3: TGTGCCAGCAAGCCAAGGGGGCCTACTGAAGCTTTCTTT. The full variable domain, in which reference TRBV5-6 and TRBJ1-1 provide the parts outside the CDR3, is DAGVTQSPTHLIKTRGQQVTLRCSPKSGHDTVSWYQQALGQGPQFIFQYYEEEERQRGNFPDRFSGHQFPNYSSELNVNALLLGDSALYLCASKPRGPTEAFFGQGTRLTVV.

The chain couples TRBV6-4 to TRBJ2-1; D possibly corresponds to TRBD1 (8 bases). This CDR3 has 15 residues. CDR1 and CDR2 (germline): MRHNA, SNTAGT. V dropped 1 base and J dropped 8 bases, with 15 bases sitting between them. CDR3: CASSDFRTGRDEQFF. CDR3 bases: TGTGCCAGCAGTGACTTCAGGACAGGGAGGGATGAGCAGTTCTTC.

The J gene is TRBJ2-3, the V gene TRBV19; 8 positions agree with TRBD2. Losses at the gene ends were 6 bases for V and 5 bases for J; bases not matched to a gene: 4. Germline lookup yields CDR1 LNHDA and CDR2 SQIVND (reference sequence). The CDR3 is 13 residues long. The CDR3 spells CASRAGVGDTQYF. The CDR3 bases are TGTGCCAGTAGAGCGGGAGTAGGAGATACGCAGTATTTT.

The V and J genes are TRBV6-5 and TRBJ2-5, with TRBD2 identical over 11 bases. With V trimmed by 2 bases and J by 4 bases, 0 bases remained unmatched. Germline V gives CDR1 MNHEY, CDR2 SVGAGI. CDR3 length: 14 residues. Written as DNA, the CDR3 is TGTGCCAGCAGTTACGGACTAGCGGGAGAGACCCAGTACTTC. It specifies CASSYGLAGETQYF.